The following is a T cell receptor (beta chain) sequence with its context. The data are from a study of OX40 agonist ivuxolimab in advanced cancers. Measured with immunoSEQ multiplex PCR; TCRdb has only the in-frame clones, and not every one. The sample has about 69,000 clones; over 60% are singletons. Germline CDR1 SGHDT, CDR2 YYEEEE. The CDR3 loop spans 15 amino acids. V shed 7 bases, J shed 4 bases, and the junction held 10 bases outside the gene matches. The chain carries TRBV5-6 and TRBJ1-4; 7 bases agree with TRBD1. The receptor's source is an adult with an advanced solid tumor such as melanoma, head and neck, liver or kidney cancer. The sequencing used CD4+ or CD8+ T cells sorted from blood, collected in a trial of the OX40 agonist ivuxolimab. CDR3 sequence reads: CASRARGTDNEKLFF. The CDR3 nucleotides read TGTGCCAGCCGAGCAAGGGGGACAGATAATGAAAAACTGTTTTTT.